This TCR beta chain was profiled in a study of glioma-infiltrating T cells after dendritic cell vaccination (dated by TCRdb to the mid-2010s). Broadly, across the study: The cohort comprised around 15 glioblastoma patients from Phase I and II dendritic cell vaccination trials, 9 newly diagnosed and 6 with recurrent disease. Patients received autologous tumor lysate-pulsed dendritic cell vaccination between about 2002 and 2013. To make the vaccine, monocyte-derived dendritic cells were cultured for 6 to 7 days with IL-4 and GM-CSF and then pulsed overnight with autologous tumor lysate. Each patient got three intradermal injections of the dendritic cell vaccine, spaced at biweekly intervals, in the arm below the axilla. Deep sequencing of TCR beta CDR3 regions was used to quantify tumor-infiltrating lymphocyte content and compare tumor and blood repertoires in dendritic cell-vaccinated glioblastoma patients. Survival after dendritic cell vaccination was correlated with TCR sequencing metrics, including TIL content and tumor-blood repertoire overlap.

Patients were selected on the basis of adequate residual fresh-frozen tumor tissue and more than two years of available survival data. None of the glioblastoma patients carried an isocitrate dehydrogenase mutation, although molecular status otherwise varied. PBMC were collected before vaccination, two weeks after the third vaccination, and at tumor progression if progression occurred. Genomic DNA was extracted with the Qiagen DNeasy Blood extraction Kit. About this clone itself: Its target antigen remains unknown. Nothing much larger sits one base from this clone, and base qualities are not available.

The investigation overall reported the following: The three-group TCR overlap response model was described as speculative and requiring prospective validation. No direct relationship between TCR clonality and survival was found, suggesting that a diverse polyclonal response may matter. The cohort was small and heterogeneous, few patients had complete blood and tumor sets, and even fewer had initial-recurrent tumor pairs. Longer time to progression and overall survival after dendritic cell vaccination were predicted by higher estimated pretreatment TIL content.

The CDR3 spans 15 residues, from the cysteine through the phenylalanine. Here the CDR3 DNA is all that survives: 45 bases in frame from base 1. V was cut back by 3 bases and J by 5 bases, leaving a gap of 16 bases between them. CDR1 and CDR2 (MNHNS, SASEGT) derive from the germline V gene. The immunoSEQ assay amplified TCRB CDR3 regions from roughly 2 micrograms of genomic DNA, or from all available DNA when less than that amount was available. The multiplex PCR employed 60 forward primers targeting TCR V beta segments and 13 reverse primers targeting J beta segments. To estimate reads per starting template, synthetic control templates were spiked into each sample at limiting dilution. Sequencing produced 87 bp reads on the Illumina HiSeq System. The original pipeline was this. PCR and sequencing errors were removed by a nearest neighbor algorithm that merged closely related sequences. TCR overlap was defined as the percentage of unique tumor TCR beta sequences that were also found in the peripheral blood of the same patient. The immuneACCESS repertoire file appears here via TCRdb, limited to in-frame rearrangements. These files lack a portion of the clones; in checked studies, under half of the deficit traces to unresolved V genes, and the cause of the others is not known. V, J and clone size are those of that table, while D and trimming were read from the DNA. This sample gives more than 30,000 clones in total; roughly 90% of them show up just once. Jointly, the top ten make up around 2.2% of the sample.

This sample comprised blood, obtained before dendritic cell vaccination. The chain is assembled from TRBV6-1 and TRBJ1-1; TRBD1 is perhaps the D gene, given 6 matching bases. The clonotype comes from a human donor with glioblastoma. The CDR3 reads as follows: CASSENVGGRTEAFF. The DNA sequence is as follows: TGTGCCAGCAGTGAGAATGTCGGGGGGCGGACTGAAGCTTTCTTT.